Sequencing of this T cell receptor (beta chain) was carried out in a study of blood T cell repertoires in COVID-19. Study-wide context: COVID-19 samples collected from the United States, Italy and Spain covered acute and convalescent phases.

In the original processing: Estimation of nucleated cell counts relied on the amplification of reference gene primers. The repertoire was sequenced with immunoSEQ multiplex PCR; TCRdb's copy has only in-frame clones and lacks some. The V and J calls and clone size come from that table; D and trimming were worked out from the DNA. This repertoire shows about 300,000 clones, about 83% found once; its top ten account for around 1.5%. The CDR3 runs 13 residues. The V and J ends lost 4 bases and 1 base respectively, with 7 bases between them. Per germline, CDR1 MRHNA and CDR2 SNTAGT. This chain links TRBV6-4 with TRBJ1-2; D is unresolved. The receptor comes from a woman aged 50 to 60 with acute or convalescent COVID-19. The source material was peripheral blood. As DNA, the CDR3 is TGTGCCAGCAGTGCCGGGATTAACTATGGCTACACCTTC. Amino acid sequence: CASSAGINYGYTF.